The T cell receptor (beta chain) described here comes from a study of CD8+CD57+ T cells in acquired aplastic anemia. Whole-study context: Mean DNA quantity obtained from sorted CD4+ and CD8+ cells was about 3 ug. Researchers reported that healthy donors averaged about 11 million reads for CD4+ cells. Study-wide points: Overlap between patients and controls comprised roughly 28 CD8+ CDR3 sequences. Researchers reported that CD8+ Simpson's diversity was not significantly different in patients versus controls.

V lost 1 base and J 1 base, leaving 7 bases between the germline ends. Per the germline V gene, CDR1 is SNHLY and CDR2 is FYNNEI. There are 14 residues in the CDR3. About this clonotype itself: Its specificity is unknown.

Profiling of TCR beta VDJ combinations and CDR3 sequences used genomic DNA as template. MiXCR, applied by TCRdb to the reads, yields one record per CDR3 protein. The sample lists around 200,000 distinct CDR3 sequences, approximately 52% occurring once. The sequencing input was sorted CD4+, CD8+, or CD8+CD57+ T cells (not recorded which) from PBMCs. V and J are TRBV2 and TRBJ1-1; TRBD1 might be the D (5 bases). This sequence originates from a human donor in good health, serving as a control. This CDR3 is CASSEVGENTEAFF. The CDR3 DNA reads as TGTGCCAGCAGTGAAGTGGGGGAGAACACTGAAGCTTTCTTT.